This record looks at one TCR beta chain sequence and its context. Its antigen is unidentified. Germline values: CDR1 MDHEN, CDR2 SYDVKM. This CDR3 contains 15 residues. With 1 base removed from V and 7 bases from J, the gap between germline ends came to 14 bases. This entry is derived from a study of cytomegalovirus exposure and HLA in healthy donors. Study observations and caveats: Many donors shared some public TCRs, even though most TCR sequences were rare. Fewer N-insertions (relative to the roughly 670-donor mean) were reportedly seen in an Asian-associated ancestry cluster in a later analysis. Later analysis associated a missense DCLRE1C variant with TCR beta V- and J-gene trimming.

The study ran its PCR with 60 Vbeta and 13 Jbeta primers. Sequenced by immunoSEQ multiplex PCR; TCRdb stores in-frame clones only, minus some. The sample lists over 150,000 clones; about 68% were seen once. Material: PBMCs. This clonotype was sampled from a man aged 18 to 29 in good health and CMV-seronegative. The chain uses TRBV28 and TRBJ2-1, with a tentative D call TRBD2 (6 bases). CDR3 nucleotides: TGTGCCAGCAGTTTATTAAGACCGGAGGGGAATGAGCAGTTCTTC. Translating gives CASSLLRPEGNEQFF.